This entry lists 20 T cell receptor beta chains sequenced from one sample in a study of blood T cell repertoires in COVID-19 (dated by TCRdb to 2019 to 2021). The library relied on the immunoSEQ multiplex PCR assay. TCRdb re-hosts the immuneACCESS table, in-frame sequences only. Its copies lack some clones; in the studies checked, an unresolved V gene accounts for under half of them, and the cause for the rest is not known. For this sample there are a few hundred thousand clones; roughly four fifths appear just once. About 2% of the sample is taken by the ten largest. Sequencing was done on a sample of peripheral blood. The receptors were sampled from a man aged 25 to 40 who had recovered from COVID-19.

In its sample, this clone was seen a few times. The rearrangement joins TRBV27 to TRBJ1-1; 12 bases agree with TRBD1. The CDR3 has 14 residues. Unmatched junction bases numbered 8, after V lost 5 bases and J lost 10 bases. The germline gives CDR1 MNHEY, CDR2 SMNVEV (reference sequence). CDR3 DNA: TGTGCCAGCAGTGCAGGGACAGGGGGCGGGGGAGCTTTCTTT. It is translated as CASSAGTGGGGAFF.

The rearrangement joins TRBV6-5 to TRBJ2-7; TRBD1 is a possible D gene (6 bases). The CDR3 spans 15 residues. Germline values: CDR1 MNHEY, CDR2 SVGAGI. Trimming cost V 6 bases and J 5 bases, with 20 bases left between them. The CDR3 sequence is CASSTLKVQGHEQYV. DNA for the CDR3: TGTGCCAGCAGCACCTTAAAGGTACAGGGCCACGAGCAGTACGTC.

This clone was seen just once. The chain recombines TRBV9 with TRBJ1-3, with D tentatively TRBD1 (5 bases). The CDR3 spans 13 residues. Germline V lookup: CDR1 SGDLS, CDR2 YYNGEE. V dropped 7 bases and J dropped 1 base, with 9 bases sitting between them. In DNA form, the CDR3 reads TGTGCCAGCCACCCAGGGTCTGGAAACACCATATATTTT. Translating it yields CASHPGSGNTIYF.

This sequence joins TRBV24-1 and TRBJ1-5; 7 bases align to TRBD1. The CDR3 consists of 14 residues. The J segment lost 7 bases and the V segment lost 8 bases, leaving 10 bases of the junction unmatched. Looked up from germline, CDR1 is KGHDR and CDR2 is SFDVKD. The DNA of the CDR3 is TGTGCCACCAAGACGGACAGGCTAGGGCAGCCCCAGCATTTT. It translates to CATKTDRLGQPQHF.

The V and J genes are TRBV3-1 (or the pseudogene TRBV3-2) and TRBJ2-3, with TRBD1 identical over 9 bases. With V trimmed by 4 bases and J by 4 bases, 12 bases remained unmatched. The CDR3 spans 17 residues. CDR1 and CDR2 (germline): LGHDT, YNNKEL (reference sequence). The DNA of the CDR3 is TGTGCCAGCAGCCCATCCACAGGGGGCTTTTTTTCAGATACGCAGTATTTT. It encodes CASSPSTGGFFSDTQYF.

This clone has only a few counts. This chain links TRBV6-5 with TRBJ2-7; D perhaps matches TRBD1 (6 bases). Germline CDR1 and CDR2: MNHEY and SVGAGI. The V end was cut by 5 bases, the J end by 2 bases, with 10 bases between. This CDR3 spans 13 amino acids. The CDR3: CASSPRQAYEQYF. In DNA, the CDR3 is TGTGCCAGCAGTCCCAGACAGGCCTACGAGCAGTACTTC.

The chain employs TRBV15 and TRBJ2-4; the match to TRBD1 covers 10 bases. Germline V gives CDR1 LNHNV, CDR2 YYDKDF (reference sequence). The CDR3 has 17 amino acids. Trimming took 1 base from V and 4 from J; bases not matched to a gene: 7. The CDR3 reads CATSRVSDRGSKNIQYF. The CDR3 DNA follows: TGTGCCACCAGCAGAGTATCGGACAGGGGGTCAAAAAACATTCAGTACTTC. The full variable domain, completed using reference TRBV15 and TRBJ2-4, is DAMVIQNPRYQVTQFGKPVTLSCSQTLNHNVMYWYQQKSSQAPKLLFHYYDKDFNNEADTPDNFQSRRPNTSFCFLDIRSPGLGDTAMYLCATSRVSDRGSKNIQYFGAGTRLSVL.

The chain joins TRBV23-1 to TRBJ2-5; possibly TRBD2 for D (7 bases). TRBV23-1 is treated as an ORF (open reading frame) with a function not yet certain. Trimming left V 2 bases short and J 3 bases short, with 16 bases between. The CDR3 runs to 16 residues. The CDR3 region is CASSQGSEGGEETQYF. In DNA form, the CDR3 reads TGCGCCAGCAGTCAAGGTTCGGAGGGGGGGGAAGAGACCCAGTACTTC.

This chain joins TRBV4-2 and TRBJ2-5, with TRBD2 matching over 13 bases. The CDR3 sequence is 19 residues long. Germline CDR1 is LGHNA and CDR2 is YNFKEQ. With 1 base clipped from V and 5 bases from J, the junction kept 13 bases outside the gene matches. The CDR3 DNA sequence: TGTGCCAGCAGCCAAGTTGGAGTTGGGACTAGCGGGGTTGGGGAGACCCAGTACTTC. Protein sequence: CASSQVGVGTSGVGETQYF.

The gene calls are TRBV5-1 and TRBJ1-4; D may be TRBD1 (6 bases). Trimming stripped 0 bases from V and 2 bases from J, with 8 bases between. Germline CDR1 is SGHRS and CDR2 is YFSETQ. The CDR3 sequence is 15 residues long. CDR3 in amino acids: CASSLAGVTNEKLFF. CDR3 DNA sequence: TGCGCCAGCAGCTTGGCAGGGGTTACTAATGAAAAACTGTTTTTT.

The chain links TRBV6-4 to TRBJ1-1, with no clear D. V was cut by 6 bases and J by 1 base, with 18 bases left in between. The germline CDR1 and CDR2 sequences are MRHNA and SNTAGT. The CDR3 totals 16 residues. CDR3 coding DNA: TGTGCCAGCAGAAAAGAGGGCTGGATGGGGAACACTGAAGCTTTCTTT. Translating it yields CASRKEGWMGNTEAFF.

The chain is built from TRBV3-1 (or the pseudogene TRBV3-2) and TRBJ1-3; D not certain. The CDR3 is made up of 16 amino acids. V lost 4 bases, J lost 8 bases, and 21 bases lay in between. Germline values: CDR1 LGHDT, CDR2 YNNKEL (reference sequence). Written as DNA, the CDR3 is TGTGCCAGCAGCCTAAGTTCGGCCAAGCCCGAGGACACCATATATTTT. Amino acids: CASSLSSAKPEDTIYF.

This rearrangement joins TRBV2 to TRBJ1-1; 9 bases line up with TRBD1. Germline CDR1 is SNHLY and CDR2 is FYNNEI. CDR3 length: 18 residues. With 4 bases clipped from V and 11 bases from J, the junction kept 23 bases outside the gene matches. The DNA for the CDR3 is TGTGCCAGCAGTGCCGATCGTGTTTCTTTGGGACAGGGAAAGGAGGCTTTCTTT. Protein sequence: CASSADRVSLGQGKEAFF.

The gene calls are TRBV5-1 and TRBJ2-1; D is uncertain. Between the trimmed V and J ends, which lost 5 bases and 1 base, there was a span of 13 bases. Germline CDR1 SGHRS, CDR2 YFSETQ. CDR3 size: 15 residues. CDR3 in DNA: TGCGCCAGCAGATTTACAGACGCGTCCTACAATGAGCAGTTCTTC. This encodes CASRFTDASYNEQFF.

This clone turned up a few times. The rearrangement uses TRBV3-1 (or the pseudogene TRBV3-2) and TRBJ2-7; D ambiguous. V was clipped by 4 bases and J by 3 bases, with 7 bases between them. The length of the CDR3 is 12 residues. Germline V gene lookup returns CDR1 LGHDT and CDR2 YNNKEL (reference sequence). Here the CDR3 reads CASSPLSYEQYF. The CDR3 DNA reads TGTGCCAGCAGCCCCCTGAGCTACGAGCAGTACTTC.

The chain employs TRBV5-4 and TRBJ2-1; D gene uncertain. The germline V gene encodes CDR1 SGHNT and CDR2 YYREEE (reference sequence). CDR3 length: 14 amino acids. V was cut by 4 bases and J by 5 bases, with 13 bases left in between. The CDR3 loop is CASSVGAFNNEQFF. The CDR3 DNA sequence: TGTGCCAGCAGCGTTGGAGCCTTTAACAATGAGCAGTTCTTC.

This chain links TRBV4-1 with TRBJ2-5; TRBD1 matches at 7 bases. The CDR3 totals 14 residues. After removal of 0 bases from V and 6 bases from J, the junction contained 4 bases not matched to a gene. The germline CDR1 and CDR2 sequences are MGHRA and YSYEKL. This CDR3 reads CASSQDGQAKTQYF. The CDR3 DNA follows: TGCGCCAGCAGCCAAGATGGACAGGCTAAGACCCAGTACTTC.

This clone showed up just a few times. The rearrangement uses TRBV21-1 and TRBJ1-4; the D segment call TRBD1 is taken from the table without a DNA check. TRBV21-1 is recorded as a pseudogene. CDR3 length: 18 residues. In nucleotides, the CDR3 is TGTGCCAGCAGTGAAAGGGGGGACAGTTCCCTCTCTAATGAAAAACTGTTTTTT. Encoded protein: CASSERGDSSLSNEKLFF.

The genes are TRBV11-2 and TRBJ1-1; maybe TRBD1 (5 bases). Germline loops: CDR1 SGHAT, CDR2 FQNNGV. CDR3 length: 15 residues. With 5 bases removed from V and 5 bases from J, the gap between germline ends came to 18 bases. The CDR3 region has the DNA TGTGCCAGCAGCAGCATAAGGGGTTTACGTACTGAAGCTTTCTTT. This gives the protein CASSSIRGLRTEAFF.

The chain combines TRBV11-1 with TRBJ2-1, with TRBD1 matching 8 bases. The CDR3 runs to 14 residues. Germline V lookup: CDR1 SGHAT, CDR2 FQDESV (reference sequence). V trimming: 5 bases; J trimming: 4 bases; junction bases outside the gene matches: 4. CDR3 amino acids: CASSADRVYNEQFF. CDR3 in DNA: TGTGCCAGCAGCGCGGACAGGGTATACAATGAGCAGTTCTTC.